Listed here are 19 T cell receptor beta chains from one sample, sequenced in a study of blood T cell repertoires in COVID-19. Sequencing was performed with immunoSEQ multiplex PCR; in TCRdb, only in-frame clones are kept and a portion is missing. The data show around 230,000 clones, about 82% seen once. Material: peripheral blood. Every receptor here comes from a man aged 45-60 years with COVID-19, enrolled during active disease.

This chain uses TRBV3-1 (or the pseudogene TRBV3-2) with TRBJ1-5; D gene ambiguous. The CDR3 is 15 amino acids. Trimming cost V 1 base and J 2 bases, with 9 bases left between them. CDR1 LGHDT and CDR2 YNNKEL come from the germline V gene (reference sequence). CDR3 sequence: CASSQANLGNQPQHF. CDR3 in DNA: TGTGCCAGCAGCCAAGCTAACCTTGGCAATCAGCCCCAGCATTTT.

This chain links TRBV7-2 with TRBJ2-7; maybe TRBD1 (6 bases). In germline, CDR1 is SGHTA, CDR2 FQGNSA. The CDR3 loop spans 17 amino acids. The ends were cut back, 0 bases at V and 0 bases at J, with 15 bases in the middle. DNA for the CDR3: TGTGCCAGCAGCTTAGCGAGATGGGGGCCGAGCTCCTACGAGCAGTACTTC. Encoded protein: CASSLARWGPSSYEQYF. The full variable domain, with the rest looked up from reference TRBV7-2 and TRBJ2-7, is GAGVSQSPSNKVTEKGKDVELRCDPISGHTALYWYRQSLGQGLEFLIYFQGNSAPDKSGLPSDRFSAERTGGSVSTLTIQRTQQEDSAVYLCASSLARWGPSSYEQYFGPGTRLTVT.

This chain joins TRBV9 and TRBJ1-5; a weak D match, TRBD1 (6 bases). Germline V gene lookup returns CDR1 SGDLS and CDR2 YYNGEE. This CDR3 comprises 20 residues. The germline V and J ends were trimmed by 0 bases and 0 bases, with 22 bases remaining between them. In nucleotides, the CDR3 is TGTGCCAGCAGCGTAGAATTGAGCGGACAGCAAACAACTAGCAATCAGCCCCAGCATTTT. This encodes CASSVELSGQQTTSNQPQHF. Drawing the rest from reference TRBV9 and TRBJ1-5, the complete variable domain is DSGVTQTPKHLITATGQRVTLRCSPRSGDLSVYWYQQSLDQGLQFLIQYYNGEERAKGNILERFSAQQFPDLHSELNLSSLELGDSALYFCASSVELSGQQTTSNQPQHFGDGTRLSIL.

The V and J genes are TRBV2 and TRBJ1-1, with TRBD1 matching 9 bases. V shed 7 bases and J 1 base; nucleotides not matched to a gene: 4. Germline lookup yields CDR1 SNHLY and CDR2 FYNNEI. The CDR3 consists of 14 residues. CDR3 sequence (DNA): TGTGCCAGCAATGGACAGGGGAGGAACACTGAAGCTTTCTTT. It codes for CASNGQGRNTEAFF.

About this clone itself: This sample also contains other DNA sequences that code for the same CDR3. V and J are TRBV7-2 and TRBJ1-2; 8 bases fit TRBD1. The V gene end was trimmed by 5 bases and the J gene end by 2 bases; junction bases not matched to a gene: 4. This CDR3 has 14 amino acids. Germline loops: CDR1 SGHTA, CDR2 FQGNSA. CDR3 in amino acids: CASSLDRGNYGYTF. CDR3 coding DNA: TGTGCCAGCAGCCTCGACAGGGGCAACTATGGCTACACCTTC.

The chain recombines TRBV19 with TRBJ1-5; D is possibly TRBD1 (5 bases). Per germline, CDR1 LNHDA and CDR2 SQIVND (reference sequence). The CDR3 runs to 16 residues. Trimming took 8 bases from V and 0 from J, leaving 17 bases between them. In nucleotides, the CDR3 is TGTGCCAGTCGGGGCGTGGAGGGGAATAGCAATCAGCCCCAGCATTTT. It encodes CASRGVEGNSNQPQHF.

This chain uses TRBV6-6 with TRBJ1-5; TRBD1 matches 10 bases. Looked up from germline, CDR1 is MNHNY and CDR2 is SVGAGI (reference sequence). The CDR3 consists of 16 residues. V shed 5 bases, J shed 3 bases, and the junction held 7 bases outside the gene matches. As DNA, the CDR3 is TGTGCCAGCAGTCGAGGGACAGGGGCTTACAATCAGCCCCAGCATTTT. Translated: CASSRGTGAYNQPQHF.

This clone was seen a single time. Here the CDR3 reads CASSRGHFSGANVLTF. CDR3 DNA: TGTGCCAGTAGTAGAGGACACTTCTCTGGGGCCAACGTCCTGACTTTC. The chain uses TRBV19 and TRBJ2-6; a possible D gene is TRBD1 (5 bases). The germline gives CDR1 LNHDA, CDR2 SQIVND (reference sequence). Trimming shortened V by 4 bases and J by 0 bases, and 10 bases separated the two germline ends. This CDR3 is 16 amino acids long.

This chain joins TRBV6-5 and TRBJ2-3, with 8 bases lining up with TRBD1. Germline-derived CDR1 and CDR2 are MNHEY and SVGAGI. The V segment lost 6 bases and the J segment 2 bases; nucleotides outside the gene matches: 7. The CDR3 length is 15 residues. The CDR3 sequence: CASRETGVPTDTQYF. CDR3 nucleotides: TGTGCCAGCAGGGAGACAGGGGTGCCCACAGATACGCAGTATTTT.

The CDR3 sequence is CASSLSRQGYGELFF. The CDR3 bases are TGTGCCAGCAGTTTATCCCGACAGGGGTACGGGGAGCTGTTTTTT. This sequence joins TRBV27 and TRBJ2-2, with 8 bases lining up with TRBD1. The CDR3 totals 15 residues. From germline, CDR1 is MNHEY and CDR2 SMNVEV (reference sequence). V was pared by 0 bases and J by 7 bases, with 4 bases of the junction left unmatched.

The genes are TRBV19 and TRBJ1-6; 7 nucleotides match TRBD1. There are 16 residues in the CDR3. V trimming: 1 base; J trimming: 7 bases; junction bases outside the gene matches: 7. CDR1 and CDR2 (germline): LNHDA, SQIVND (reference sequence). Written as DNA, the CDR3 is TGTGCCAGTAGTATAGGGTGGAGGGGGCGCAATTCACCCCTCCACTTT. It specifies CASSIGWRGRNSPLHF.

The V gene is TRBV28, the J gene TRBJ1-5; D may be TRBD1 (6 bases). The CDR3 sequence is 15 residues long. Germline V gene sequence: CDR1 MDHEN, CDR2 SYDVKM. The V and J ends lost 3 bases and 6 bases respectively, with 15 bases between them. CDR3 sequence: CASSLSGAAVQPQHF. The CDR3 DNA reads as TGTGCCAGCAGTTTGTCAGGGGCGGCGGTTCAGCCCCAGCATTTT.

The V gene is TRBV6-5, the J gene TRBJ1-2; a possible D gene is TRBD1 (5 bases). The CDR3 is 16 amino acids. V gave up 2 bases and J gave up 7 bases, with 20 bases separating them. In germline, CDR1 is MNHEY, CDR2 SVGAGI. CDR3 sequence reads: CASSYPLGGRMIGYTF. In DNA form, the CDR3 reads TGTGCCAGCAGTTACCCATTGGGGGGTAGAATGATTGGCTACACCTTC.

The rearrangement joins TRBV5-1 to TRBJ2-5, with TRBD2 identical over 9 bases. J was trimmed by 4 bases and V by 1 base; bases with no gene match: 5. Germline V gene data show CDR1 as SGHRS and CDR2 as YFSETQ. The CDR3 is made up of 15 amino acids. In DNA form, the CDR3 reads TGCGCCAGCAGCTTGACTAGCGGGCCGAGAGAGACCCAGTACTTC. Residues: CASSLTSGPRETQYF.

This clone appeared a few times. The V and J genes are TRBV7-3 and TRBJ2-1; D uncertain. Looked up from germline, CDR1 is SGHTA and CDR2 is FQGTGA. Trimming left V 5 bases short and J 9 bases short, with 11 bases between. CDR3 length: 12 residues. CDR3 DNA sequence: TGTGCCAGCAGCCCCGGCGCAGGTGAGCAGTTCTTC. Translating it yields CASSPGAGEQFF.

The sample holds a few counts of this clone. J is TRBJ1-6 and V is TRBV6-1; 12 nucleotides line up with TRBD1. After removal of 4 bases from V and 7 bases from J, the junction contained 5 bases not matched to a gene. The CDR3 has 16 residues. Germline CDR1 MNHNS, CDR2 SASEGT. The CDR3 DNA reads TGTGCCAGCAGTGGGGGACAGGGGGCGCGAAATTCACCCCTCCACTTT. Residues: CASSGGQGARNSPLHF.

The chain couples TRBV23-1 to TRBJ1-3, with a weak D call TRBD1 (5 bases). TRBV23-1 is an ORF, with its function uncertain. The CDR3 spans 15 residues. V was trimmed by 2 bases and J by 4 bases, leaving 12 bases between them. CDR3 amino acids: CASSQPGVPGNTIYF. The CDR3 nucleotides are TGCGCCAGCAGTCAACCGGGGGTCCCCGGAAACACCATATATTTT.

V is TRBV5-1 and J is TRBJ1-5; TRBD1 agrees at 7 bases. J was trimmed by 2 bases and V by 5 bases; bases with no gene match: 7. Germline loops: CDR1 SGHRS, CDR2 YFSETQ. CDR3 length: 15 amino acids. This CDR3 is CASRKSGGGNQPQHF. The CDR3 nucleotides are TGCGCCAGCAGGAAGTCAGGGGGAGGCAATCAGCCCCAGCATTTT.

The chain employs TRBV27 and TRBJ2-7; D perhaps matches TRBD1 (7 bases). CDR1 MNHEY and CDR2 SMNVEV come from the germline V gene (reference sequence). Deletions cut 0 bases from V and 4 bases from J, with 13 bases between. The CDR3 spans 15 residues. The CDR3 loop is CASSLSEGQLYEQYF. The CDR3 bases are TGTGCCAGCAGTTTATCGGAGGGACAGTTGTACGAGCAGTACTTC.